Listed below are T cell receptor beta chains from one sample, sequenced in a study of blood T cell repertoires in COVID-19. The repertoire was sequenced with immunoSEQ multiplex PCR; TCRdb's copy has only in-frame clones and lacks some. Here the sample spans about 220,000 clones, about nine tenths being singletons. The sample consisted of PBMCs or T cells enriched from blood (not recorded which). The receptors here all came from a woman in her 40s with acute COVID-19. Both conserved end residues are part of each CDR3. The D gene is left open where the match is weak. Part of the rows lack a size; the others show once, few, many or a class for expanded clones.

j_call cdr3_length v_call d_call clone_size cdr3_aa cdr3_nt
TRBJ1-1 13 TRBV2 TRBD1 . CASRDRGHTEAFF TGTGCCAGCAGGGACAGGGGGCACACTGAAGCTTTCTTT
TRBJ1-5 14 TRBV19 . . CASSSDRSNQPQHF TGTGCCAGTAGTTCTGACAGAAGCAATCAGCCCCAGCATTTT
TRBJ2-2 12 TRBV24-1 . once CATSDPPGELFF TGTGCCACCAGTGACCCTCCCGGGGAGCTGTTTTTT
TRBJ2-2 18 TRBV27 TRBD2 once CASSLWASGGVYTGELFF TGTGCCAGCAGTTTATGGGCTAGCGGGGGGGTCTACACCGGGGAGCTGTTTTTT
TRBJ2-4 16 TRBV4-3 TRBD2 . CASSQDQRGGKNIQYF TGCGCCAGCAGCCAAGATCAGCGGGGGGGGAAAAACATTCAGTACTTC
TRBJ1-3 15 TRBV2 . . CASSVRGSFGNTIYF TGTGCCAGCAGTGTTCGGGGTTCTTTCGGAAACACCATATATTTT
TRBJ2-1 15 TRBV15 TRBD2 . CATREAGGGNNEQFF TGTGCCACCAGGGAAGCGGGGGGGGGAAACAATGAGCAGTTCTTC
TRBJ1-2 17 TRBV2 . . CASSEFPGGATNYGYTF TGTGCCAGCAGTGAATTCCCCGGGGGGGCTACTAACTATGGCTACACCTTC
TRBJ1-1 15 TRBV27 TRBD1 . CASSPDRVMNTEAFF TGTGCCAGCAGTCCTGACAGGGTTATGAACACTGAAGCTTTCTTT
TRBJ1-5 14 TRBV19 . . CASRQTGHNQPQHF TGTGCCAGTAGACAGACAGGACACAATCAGCCCCAGCATTTT
TRBJ1-3 14 TRBV9 . . CASSVVAGGNTIYF TGTGCCAGCAGCGTAGTGGCAGGGGGAAACACCATATATTTT
TRBJ2-3 15 TRBV7-3 TRBD2 . CASSLAGGATDTQYF TGTGCCAGCAGCCTAGCGGGGGGTGCCACAGATACGCAGTATTTT
TRBJ1-1 12 TRBV18 . once CASSHEDLWAFF TGTGCCAGCTCCCACGAGGATCTATGGGCTTTCTTT
TRBJ1-1 14 TRBV29-1 TRBD1 . CSVSRGLMRTEAFF TGCAGCGTTTCTAGGGGGCTAATGAGGACTGAAGCTTTCTTT
TRBJ2-7 13 TRBV4-3 TRBD2 . CASSSTSSSEQYF TGCGCCAGCAGCTCGACTAGCTCTAGCGAGCAGTACTTC
TRBJ2-7 13 TRBV5-6 . . CASSPTEIYEQYF TGTGCCAGCAGCCCGACAGAGATCTACGAGCAGTACTTC
TRBJ1-1 14 TRBV12-5 TRBD1 . CASGLGGRGTEAFF TGTGCTAGTGGTCTAGGGGGCCGGGGCACTGAAGCTTTCTTT
TRBJ1-3 14 TRBV7-9 . . CASSFVDSGNTIYF TGTGCCAGCAGCTTTGTAGACTCTGGAAACACCATATATTTT
TRBJ1-1 14 TRBV6-1 . . CASSERQTDPEAFF TGTGCCAGCAGTGAAAGGCAGACTGACCCTGAAGCTTTCTTT
TRBJ1-5 15 TRBV7-3 . . CASSLTGGSNQPQHF TGTGCCAGCAGCTTAACAGGAGGTAGCAATCAGCCCCAGCATTTT
TRBJ2-2 14 TRBV5-1 TRBD1 . CASRSGQQTGELFF TGCGCCAGCAGGTCGGGACAGCAAACCGGGGAGCTGTTTTTT
TRBJ1-4 19 TRBV11-2 . . CASSPAGGTPEGNNEKLFF TGTGCCAGCAGCCCAGCGGGCGGGACTCCTGAGGGTAATAATGAGAAACTGTTTTTT
TRBJ1-5 18 TRBV27 . . CASSPQGRGVYSNQPQHF TGTGCCAGCAGTCCCCAGGGCAGGGGCGTTTATAGCAATCAGCCCCAGCATTTT
TRBJ1-5 13 TRBV7-9 . . CASSPEPSQPQHF TGTGCCAGCAGCCCCGAGCCGAGCCAGCCCCAGCATTTT
TRBJ2-1 16 TRBV5-1 . . CASSLAARGYYNEQFF TGCGCCAGCAGCTTGGCCGCCAGGGGTTATTACAATGAGCAGTTCTTC
TRBJ2-1 13 TRBV5-6 . . CASSLAVGEEQFF TGTGCCAGCAGCTTGGCCGTGGGAGAGGAGCAGTTCTTC